These 9 T cell receptor beta chains came from one sample sequenced in a study of CD8 T cells in Susac syndrome. RNA in amounts of about 0.5 to 1 ug was reverse transcribed with random hexamers. In TCRdb, the immunoSEQ multiplex PCR reads were re-called with MiXCR into one record per CDR3 protein. The sample consists of 75,000 to 100,000 distinct CDR3 sequences, 95% of them appearing once. Material: CD8+ T cells from PBMCs. The receptors derive from a human donor with Susac syndrome.

The V gene is TRBV7-2, the J gene TRBJ2-1; 9 nucleotides line up with TRBD2. This CDR3 contains 16 residues. The V and J ends lost 0 bases and 4 bases, in that order; junction bases with no gene match: 4. In germline, CDR1 is SGHTA, CDR2 FQGNSA. The CDR3 nucleotides read TGTGCCAGCAGCTTAGCGCTAGCGGGACGATACAATGAGCAGTTCTTC. Translated: CASSLALAGRYNEQFF.

The chain carries TRBV14 and TRBJ2-1; 9 bases are shared with TRBD2. CDR1 SGHDN and CDR2 FVKESK come from the germline V gene. This CDR3 has 16 amino acids. V trimming: 0 bases; J trimming: 4 bases; junction bases outside the gene matches: 4. CDR3 nucleotide sequence: TGTGCCAGCAGCCAAGACCGGCGGGAGGGATACAATGAGCAGTTCTTC. This gives the protein CASSQDRREGYNEQFF.

V and J are TRBV13 and TRBJ1-5, with no clear D. V lost 1 base to trimming and J lost 7 bases, with 5 bases between them. Germline loops: CDR1 PRHDT, CDR2 FYEKMQ (reference sequence). This CDR3 has 12 residues. The CDR3 bases are TGTGCCAGCAGCTTAGCAACCCAGCCCCAGCATTTT. The encoded protein is CASSLATQPQHF.

J is TRBJ1-2 and V is TRBV12-3 or TRBV12-4, with D possibly matching TRBD1 (5 bases). The V gene lost 11 bases and the J gene lost 8 bases, with 12 bases spanning the gap. There are 10 residues in the CDR3. The CDR3 reads CASQGEGYTF. As DNA, the CDR3 is TGTGCCTCTCAGGGCGAGGGCTACACCTTC.

This rearrangement joins TRBV20-1 to TRBJ2-2, with 8 bases that match TRBD2. From germline, CDR1 is DFQATT and CDR2 SNEGSKA (reference sequence). The CDR3 consists of 14 residues. Unmatched junction bases numbered 7, after V lost 6 bases and J lost 4 bases. The CDR3 bases are TGCAGTGCCCCAGCGGGAGTGGGCACCGGGGAGCTGTTTTTT. This codes for CSAPAGVGTGELFF.

The rearrangement links TRBV7-9 to TRBJ2-5; unclear D gene. With 6 bases removed from V and 2 bases from J, the gap between germline ends came to 7 bases. Germline V gene lookup returns CDR1 SEHNR and CDR2 FQNEAQ (reference sequence). The CDR3 is 12 residues long. CDR3 region: CASRTWQETQYF. DNA of the CDR3: TGTGCCAGCAGGACTTGGCAAGAGACCCAGTACTTC.

V is TRBV19 and J is TRBJ2-1; 8 bases line up with TRBD1. Germline CDR1 reads LNHDA; CDR2 reads SQIVND (reference sequence). The CDR3 runs 17 residues. Trimming took 5 bases from V and 2 from J; bases not matched to a gene: 11. The CDR3 is CASSVYAGTGAYNEQFF. The DNA of the CDR3 is TGTGCCAGTAGTGTCTACGCCGGGACAGGAGCCTACAATGAGCAGTTCTTC.

This rearrangement joins TRBV6-2 or TRBV6-3 to TRBJ2-1, with TRBD2 as a possible D gene (6 bases). The CDR3 length is 14 residues. The germline CDR1 and CDR2 sequences are MNHEY and SVGEGT. The V end lost 4 bases, the J end lost 0 bases, and 7 bases lay between the germline ends. This CDR3 is CASSSGSSYNEQFF. The CDR3 nucleotides read TGTGCCAGCAGTTCCGGGAGCTCCTACAATGAGCAGTTCTTC.

J is TRBJ1-1 and V is TRBV30; 9 bases are shared with TRBD1. This CDR3 spans 15 amino acids. Germline V gene sequence: CDR1 GTSNPN, CDR2 SVGIG (reference sequence). J lost 0 bases, V lost 2 bases, and 4 bases had no gene match. The CDR3, as DNA: TGTGCCTGGAGTAAACAGGGGGCGATGAACACTGAAGCTTTCTTT. Its translation is CAWSKQGAMNTEAFF.